These 31 T cell receptor beta chains were all obtained from the same sample, sequenced in a study of cytomegalovirus exposure and HLA in healthy donors. Use of 60 Vbeta and 13 Jbeta primers characterized the PCR. Using immunoSEQ multiplex PCR, the repertoire was profiled, and TCRdb retains in-frame clones only, with some absent. The sample lists 180,000 or so clones; 75% to 85% were seen once. Sequences were obtained from PBMCs. These receptors were obtained from a woman younger than 45 in good health and CMV-seropositive.

This chain uses TRBV28 with TRBJ2-7, with unresolved D. The CDR3 has 13 residues. Between the trimmed V and J ends, which lost 2 bases and 0 bases, there was a span of 5 bases. Germline V gene data show CDR1 as MDHEN and CDR2 as SYDVKM. CDR3: CASSLVDSYEQYF. DNA of the CDR3: TGTGCCAGCAGTTTAGTAGACTCCTACGAGCAGTACTTC.

The V and J genes are TRBV5-4 and TRBJ2-5; possibly TRBD2 for D (5 bases). The J call could be wrong; TRBJ2-7 is a better fit for the DNA end. The length of the CDR3 is 15 residues. Germline V gene lookup returns CDR1 SGHNT and CDR2 YYREEE (reference sequence). The CDR3 nucleotides read TGTGCCAGCAGCCCCGGCGGCGGGTTGACGTACGAGCAGTACTTC. The encoded protein is CASSPGGGLTYEQYF.

The V call is TRBV5-5, the J call TRBJ1-5; tentatively, D is TRBD1 (5 bases). CDR3 length: 15 residues. CDR1 and CDR2 (germline): SGHKS, YYEKEE (reference sequence). Deletions cut 0 bases from V and 2 bases from J, with 9 bases between. The CDR3 nucleotides read TGTGCCAGCAGCTTGGTAGGGGCCGGCAATCAGCCCCAGCATTTT. It codes for CASSLVGAGNQPQHF.

The chain uses TRBV27 and TRBJ2-3; TRBD2 might be the D (7 bases). Trimming shortened V by 2 bases and J by 3 bases, and 9 bases separated the two germline ends. CDR1 is MNHEY and CDR2 is SMNVEV in the germline V gene (reference sequence). CDR3 size: 14 residues. CDR3 amino acids: CASSLGGATDTQYF. The CDR3 DNA follows: TGTGCCAGCAGTTTAGGGGGGGCTACAGATACGCAGTATTTT.

This clone was seen only once. The chain combines TRBV10-1 with TRBJ2-2, with a tentative D call TRBD2 (6 bases). The CDR3 consists of 15 residues. Per germline, CDR1 WNHNN and CDR2 SYGVQD (reference sequence). V lost 3 bases and J lost 2, with 10 bases in between. CDR3 bases: TGCGCCAGCAGTGACCTCGGGGGTAACACCGGGGAGCTGTTTTTT. Protein: CASSDLGGNTGELFF.

This clone was seen a single time. This chain joins TRBV5-6 and TRBJ2-2, with 8 nucleotides matching TRBD2. The CDR3 spans 15 residues. V lost 0 bases, J lost 7 bases, and 5 bases stayed unmatched. Germline V gene sequence: CDR1 SGHDT, CDR2 YYEEEE. CDR3 sequence: CASSLGGGPGGELFF. The DNA for the CDR3 is TGTGCCAGCAGCTTGGGCGGGGGGCCAGGCGGGGAGCTGTTTTTT.

V and J are TRBV19 and TRBJ2-7; TRBD2 aligns across 11 bases. Germline values: CDR1 LNHDA, CDR2 SQIVND (reference sequence). V shed 2 bases, J shed 5 bases, and the junction held 2 bases outside the gene matches. CDR3 length equals 14 residues. The CDR3 DNA reads TGTGCCAGTAGTATAACTAGCGGGGGAAACGAGCAGTACTTC. Protein product: CASSITSGGNEQYF.

A few counts support this clone. The V and J genes are TRBV5-5 and TRBJ1-3; TRBD1 might be the D (6 bases). The CDR3 totals 13 residues. V lost 6 bases and J 4 bases, leaving 11 bases between the germline ends. The V gene's germline CDR1 is SGHKS and CDR2 YYEKEE (reference sequence). CDR3: CASTRTDGNTIYF. In nucleotides, the CDR3 is TGTGCCAGCACCCGGACAGACGGAAACACCATATATTTT.

The chain has TRBV28 and TRBJ2-2; 9 bases are shared with TRBD1. The germline V gene encodes CDR1 MDHEN and CDR2 SYDVKM. CDR3 length: 16 residues. The V segment lost 2 bases and the J segment 7 bases; nucleotides outside the gene matches: 8. The CDR3 DNA follows: TGTGCCAGCAGTTTACCAAAACAGGGGGCCGGCGGGGAGCTGTTTTTT. Its translation is CASSLPKQGAGGELFF.

The chain is built from TRBV10-1 and TRBJ2-3; 8 nucleotides agree with TRBD1. Germline V gene lookup returns CDR1 WNHNN and CDR2 SYGVQD (reference sequence). The CDR3 runs to 16 residues. The J segment lost 1 base and the V segment lost 7 bases, leaving 10 bases of the junction unmatched. The CDR3: CASKSDRGTGTDTQYF. In DNA form, the CDR3 reads TGCGCCAGCAAGAGTGACAGGGGAACGGGCACAGATACGCAGTATTTT.

V and J are TRBV18 and TRBJ1-4; weak D call: TRBD1 (5 bases). The CDR3 covers 15 residues. Trimming took off 2 bases at V and 8 bases at J, with 15 bases between the two ends. Germline loops: CDR1 KGHSH, CDR2 LQKENI. The CDR3 region is CASSPRAEQGEKLFF. CDR3 nucleotide sequence: TGTGCCAGCTCACCAAGGGCAGAGCAGGGAGAAAAACTGTTTTTT.

This rearrangement joins TRBV16 to TRBJ2-7; TRBD1 matches at 8 bases. The CDR3 has 14 residues. Trimming removed 4 bases from V and 0 bases from J; junction bases left unmatched: 2. The germline V gene has CDR1 KGHSY and CDR2 FQNENV. CDR3 nucleotide sequence: TGTGCCAGCAGCCGGACAGGGTCCTCCTACGAGCAGTACTTC. Residues: CASSRTGSSYEQYF.

Only one count was recorded for this clone. The V call is TRBV5-4, the J call TRBJ2-1, with 8 bases that match TRBD1. This CDR3 comprises 12 residues. CDR1 and CDR2 (germline): SGHNT, YYREEE (reference sequence). V was clipped by 4 bases and J by 13 bases; unmatched bases: 7. The CDR3 sequence: CASSPETGEQFF. In DNA, the CDR3 is TGTGCCAGCAGCCCCGAGACAGGGGAACAGTTCTTC.

This chain's CDR3 is CASSQELRQETQYF. The CDR3 DNA sequence: TGCGCCAGCAGCCAAGAGTTGCGCCAAGAGACCCAGTACTTC. The chain has TRBV4-1 and TRBJ2-5; no clear D. Trimming took off 0 bases at V and 1 base at J, with 6 bases between the two ends. This CDR3 has 14 residues. Germline V lookup: CDR1 MGHRA, CDR2 YSYEKL.

Note on this clone: Distinct nucleotide sequences in the sample also encode this CDR3. The chain joins TRBV28 to TRBJ2-2; 8 bases agree with TRBD2. V shed 3 bases, J shed 5 bases, and the junction held 5 bases outside the gene matches. The germline V gene encodes CDR1 MDHEN and CDR2 SYDVKM. The CDR3 has 15 residues. The CDR3, as DNA: TGTGCCAGCAGTTTGGTCCGGGGGGGGACCGGGGAGCTGTTTTTT. Translated: CASSLVRGGTGELFF.

The rearrangement links TRBV19 to TRBJ1-2, with TRBD1 identical over 7 bases. Germline assignment: CDR1 LNHDA and CDR2 SQIVND (reference sequence). V trimming: 3 bases; J trimming: 0 bases; junction bases outside the gene matches: 4. CDR3 length equals 15 residues. CDR3 loop: CASSISGQTNYGYTF. In nucleotides, the CDR3 is TGTGCCAGTAGTATTTCGGGACAGACTAACTATGGCTACACCTTC.

J is TRBJ2-7 and V is TRBV10-1; weak D call: TRBD2 (5 bases). CDR1 and CDR2 from the germline V gene are WNHNN and SYGVQD (reference sequence). V lost 6 bases and J 0 bases, leaving 12 bases between the germline ends. CDR3 length equals 14 residues. CDR3 DNA sequence: TGCGCCAGCAGCAGGACCGGGAACTCCTACGAGCAGTACTTC. It yields the protein CASSRTGNSYEQYF.

This rearrangement joins TRBV18 to TRBJ2-7, with TRBD1 matching over 8 bases. The J segment lost 1 base and the V segment lost 2 bases, leaving 4 bases of the junction unmatched. CDR3 size: 15 residues. Germline CDR1 is KGHSH and CDR2 is LQKENI. Here the CDR3 DNA reads TGTGCCAGCTCACCAATTACAGGGGGTTCCTACGAGCAGTACTTC. It specifies CASSPITGGSYEQYF.

The chain employs TRBV7-2 and TRBJ1-6; 8 bases are a match to TRBD1. Looked up from germline, CDR1 is SGHTA and CDR2 is FQGNSA. The CDR3 sequence is 15 residues long. V lost 5 bases to trimming and J lost 7 bases; unmatched junction nucleotides: 7. In DNA form, the CDR3 reads TGTGCCAGCAGCCTCCAGACAGGGGCGAATTCACCCCTCCACTTT. It specifies CASSLQTGANSPLHF.

This rearrangement joins TRBV9 to TRBJ2-7; 11 nucleotides agree with TRBD2. Trimming took 4 bases from V and 2 from J; bases not matched to a gene: 2. CDR1 is SGDLS and CDR2 is YYNGEE in the germline V gene. CDR3 length: 14 residues. The CDR3 DNA reads as TGTGCCAGCAGCTTGGGACTAGCGGCCTACGAGCAGTACTTC. Its protein is CASSLGLAAYEQYF.

To note about this clone: The conserved phenylalanine or tryptophan normally closing the CDR3 is absent here, so this likely arose from a read error. The DNA is omitted, as the CDR3 cannot be located on it reliably, and the CDR3 follows TCRdb's listing. The chain employs TRBV4-3 and TRBJ1-4; TRBD1 is the table's D call, not checked against the DNA. Both ends counted, the CDR3 spans 18 residues. Looked up from germline, CDR1 is LGHNA and CDR2 is YSLEER. This chain's CDR3 is CASSRRTRGNLRGLGLQG.

The V and J genes are TRBV7-2 and TRBJ1-2; TRBD1 agrees at 8 bases. Unmatched junction bases numbered 10, after V lost 0 bases and J lost 7 bases. Per germline, CDR1 SGHTA and CDR2 FQGNSA. The CDR3 totals 16 residues. For the CDR3, the DNA is TGTGCCAGCAGCTTAGCCTACAGGGGGACCAGAGGTGGCTACACCTTC. It specifies CASSLAYRGTRGGYTF. The whole variable domain, remainder taken from reference TRBV7-2 and TRBJ1-2, is GAGVSQSPSNKVTEKGKDVELRCDPISGHTALYWYRQSLGQGLEFLIYFQGNSAPDKSGLPSDRFSAERTGGSVSTLTIQRTQQEDSAVYLCASSLAYRGTRGGYTFGSGTRLTVV.

This clone occurred once. The chain combines TRBV28 with TRBJ2-7, with D possibly TRBD2 on 6 matching bases. CDR3 length: 15 amino acids. V lost 3 bases and J lost 1, with 13 bases in between. The V gene's germline CDR1 is MDHEN and CDR2 SYDVKM. CDR3 in amino acids: CASSLQGGGSYEQYF. CDR3 in DNA: TGTGCCAGCAGTTTGCAGGGAGGTGGGTCCTACGAGCAGTACTTC. The whole variable domain, remainder taken from reference TRBV28 and TRBJ2-7, is DVKVTQSSRYLVKRTGEKVFLECVQDMDHENMFWYRQDPGLGLRLIYFSYDVKMKEKGDIPEGYSVSREKKERFSLILESASTNQTSMYLCASSLQGGGSYEQYFGPGTRLTVT.

This chain connects TRBV5-4 to TRBJ2-1, with 8 bases identical to TRBD2. This CDR3 is built from 15 residues. Germline loops: CDR1 SGHNT, CDR2 YYREEE (reference sequence). With V trimmed by 2 bases and J by 0 bases, 1 base remained unmatched. The chain's CDR3 is CASSLSGGSYNEQFF. CDR3 coding DNA: TGTGCCAGCAGCTTAAGCGGGGGCTCCTACAATGAGCAGTTCTTC.

The rearrangement uses TRBV15 and TRBJ2-7, with TRBD1 matching over 7 bases. There are 15 residues in the CDR3. Germline V CDR1 and CDR2: LNHNV, YYDKDF (reference sequence). With V trimmed by 3 bases and J by 0 bases, 5 bases remained unmatched. The CDR3: CATSRDRTVSYEQYF. The CDR3 nucleotides read TGTGCCACCAGCAGGGACAGGACAGTCTCCTACGAGCAGTACTTC.

The CDR3: CASSQEWGQHLELAKNIQYF. The CDR3 nucleotides read TGCGCCAGCAGCCAAGAATGGGGACAGCATCTTGAACTAGCCAAAAACATTCAGTACTTC. This chain uses TRBV4-3 with TRBJ2-4; 7 nucleotides match TRBD1. The CDR3 totals 20 residues. V was clipped by 0 bases and J by 0 bases; unmatched bases: 14. The germline V gene has CDR1 LGHNA and CDR2 YSLEER.

The V call is TRBV5-5, the J call TRBJ1-2; 7 bases are shared with TRBD1. Germline lookup yields CDR1 SGHKS and CDR2 YYEKEE (reference sequence). V was clipped by 2 bases and J by 8 bases; unmatched bases: 9. CDR3 size: 14 residues. DNA for the CDR3: TGTGCCAGCAGCTTAAACGACAGGGTGAGAGGCTACACCTTC. This encodes CASSLNDRVRGYTF.

This chain uses TRBV27 with TRBJ2-5, with 7 bases identical to TRBD1. Trimming at V came to 4 bases and at J to 5 bases, leaving 7 bases not matched to a gene. The CDR3 is made up of 14 amino acids. In germline, CDR1 is MNHEY, CDR2 SMNVEV (reference sequence). CDR3 loop: CASSSGQQGETQYF. The CDR3 region has the DNA TGTGCCAGCAGTTCGGGACAGCAAGGGGAGACCCAGTACTTC.

The rearrangement joins TRBV6-5 to TRBJ2-2; 9 positions match TRBD2. The CDR3 extends over 16 amino acids. Germline lookup yields CDR1 MNHEY and CDR2 SVGAGI. Germline trimming cut 2 bases from V and 0 bases from J; bases unmatched to any gene: 1. The CDR3 sequence: CASSYPSGANTGELFF. The CDR3 DNA sequence: TGTGCCAGCAGTTACCCTAGCGGGGCGAACACCGGGGAGCTGTTTTTT.

This clone was counted a single time. The V call is TRBV5-4, the J call TRBJ2-7; 7 positions match TRBD1. The V segment lost 4 bases and the J segment 6 bases; nucleotides outside the gene matches: 7. The germline gives CDR1 SGHNT, CDR2 YYREEE (reference sequence). The CDR3 length is 13 residues. The CDR3 is CASSPYRGSEQYF. The CDR3 nucleotides are TGTGCCAGCAGCCCCTACAGGGGAAGCGAGCAGTACTTC. The whole variable domain, filled in from reference TRBV5-4 and TRBJ2-7, reads ETGVTQSPTHLIKTRGQQVTLRCSSQSGHNTVSWYQQALGQGPQFIFQYYREEENGRGNFPPRFSGLQFPNYSSELNVNALELDDSALYLCASSPYRGSEQYFGPGTRLTVT.

The chain combines TRBV11-3 with TRBJ2-3; 7 bases are shared with TRBD2. The CDR3 length is 15 residues. Trimming at V came to 6 bases and at J to 1 base, leaving 7 bases not matched to a gene. Germline-derived CDR1 and CDR2 are SGHNT and YENEEA. The CDR3 sequence is CASRPRAGGTDTQYF. The DNA of the CDR3 is TGTGCCAGCAGACCCAGGGCGGGGGGCACAGATACGCAGTATTTT.